The T cell receptor (beta chain) under discussion was sequenced for a study of tumor-infiltrating lymphocytes in primary liver carcinoma. Findings and limits, study-wide: Blood trailed tumors significantly in top-250-clone fraction (p = 0.039).

With regard to this clonotype: Its antigen is as yet unknown. Germline is not matched at one junction end, which may reflect a read error.

Co-extraction yielded RNA and DNA from around 18-30 mg of unsorted bulk tissue. Patients underwent resection of primary liver carcinoma. Starting material of about 0.45 ug total RNA yielded TCR beta cDNA via a constant-region primer. TCR beta libraries came from three nested multiplex PCR rounds using slightly modified ARM-PCR. Amplification in the first two PCR rounds was performed using TRBV1-TRBV30 forward primers and a C-beta reverse primer for around 10 cycles each. TCRdb passed the multiplex PCR reads through MiXCR, listing each CDR3 protein once. Of around 120,000 distinct CDR3 sequences listed, 50% to 65% are singletons. Germline CDR1 MDHEN, CDR2 SYDVKM. CDR3 length: 16 residues.

Material for sequencing was liver tumor tissue from sampling region 1. As to subset: tumor region T1, superior pole. V and J are TRBV28 and TRBJ1-2; D is perhaps TRBD1 (5 bases). This clonotype was sampled from a woman aged 60-70 years with primary liver carcinoma and hepatitis B virus infection. CDR3 protein: CASSPTRPGANYCYTF. The CDR3 DNA sequence: TGTGCCAGCAGCCCAACCCGGCCTGGGGCTAACTATTGCTACACCTTC.